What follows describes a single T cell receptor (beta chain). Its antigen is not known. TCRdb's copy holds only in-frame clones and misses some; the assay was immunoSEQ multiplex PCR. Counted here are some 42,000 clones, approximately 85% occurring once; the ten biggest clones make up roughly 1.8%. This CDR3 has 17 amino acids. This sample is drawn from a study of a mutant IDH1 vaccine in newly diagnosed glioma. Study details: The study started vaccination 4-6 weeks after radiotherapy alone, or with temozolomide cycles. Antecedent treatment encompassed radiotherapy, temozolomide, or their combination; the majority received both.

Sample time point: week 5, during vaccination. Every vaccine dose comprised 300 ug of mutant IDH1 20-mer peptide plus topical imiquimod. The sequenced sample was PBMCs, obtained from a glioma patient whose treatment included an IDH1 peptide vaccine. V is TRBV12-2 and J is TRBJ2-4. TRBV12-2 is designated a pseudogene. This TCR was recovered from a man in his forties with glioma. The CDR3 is CASRLRYQFLAKNIQYF. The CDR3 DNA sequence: TGTGCAAGTCGCTTAAGGTATCAGTTCCTAGCCAAAAACATTCAGTACTTC.